Listed here are 30 T cell receptor beta chains from one sample, sequenced in a study of molecular identifiers for immune sequencing clone quantification. TCRdb reprocessed the PCR reads via MiXCR and lists one record per CDR3 protein. This sample has tens of thousands of distinct CDR3 sequences; around 25% occur once, and the top ten carry approximately 0.78%. The sequencing sample was made of naive CD8+ T cells from blood, with Jurkat cell RNA spiked in. Subset: FACS-sorted CD8+CD4-CCR7+CD45RA+ naive T cells. The receptors shown here come from a human donor in good health. Some libraries in this study had Jurkat cell RNA spiked in.

This chain uses TRBV12-5 with TRBJ1-1; unclear D gene. The V end lost 3 bases, the J end lost 0 bases, and 11 bases lay between the germline ends. This CDR3 comprises 15 residues. Germline V lookup: CDR1 LGHNT, CDR2 FRNRAP. In DNA, the CDR3 is TGTGCTAGTGGTTTCTCCGCCGGAGTGAACACTGAAGCTTTCTTT. Residues: CASGFSAGVNTEAFF.

Turning to this clonotype: A junction boundary mismatches the germline segment, possibly from a read error. This chain joins TRBV28 and TRBJ2-7, with a possible D match to TRBD2 (5 bases). This CDR3 is built from 13 residues. The germline V gene has CDR1 MDHEN and CDR2 SYDVKM. CDR3 in DNA: TGTGCCAGCAGTTCTCGACTATCCTACGAGCAGAACTTC. Protein product: CASSSRLSYEQNF.

The chain recombines TRBV27 with TRBJ2-3, with D perhaps matching TRBD2 (6 bases). The CDR3 consists of 13 residues. Germline V lookup: CDR1 MNHEY, CDR2 SMNVEV (reference sequence). Trimming took off 6 bases at V and 4 bases at J, with 11 bases between the two ends. CDR3 coding DNA: TGTGCCAGCAGCAACCGACTAGCAGATACGCAGTATTTT. It is translated as CASSNRLADTQYF.

In this sample, this clonotype turned up many times. The J gene is TRBJ2-3, the V gene TRBV7-9; the D is unclear. With 5 bases removed from V and 2 bases from J, the gap between germline ends came to 5 bases. CDR1 and CDR2 (germline): SEHNR, FQNEAQ (reference sequence). The CDR3 is 12 amino acids. CDR3 loop: CASSSYTDTQYF. The CDR3 nucleotides read TGTGCCAGCAGCAGCTACACAGATACGCAGTATTTT.

This clonotype was recorded many times. The chain uses TRBV28 and TRBJ2-3; 7 nucleotides match TRBD1. V trimming: 7 bases; J trimming: 2 bases; junction bases outside the gene matches: 6. The CDR3 has 14 residues. CDR1 is MDHEN, CDR2 SYDVKM, per germline. CDR3 amino acids: CASTRGGATDTQYF. Written as DNA, the CDR3 is TGTGCCAGCACCAGAGGGGGCGCCACAGATACGCAGTATTTT.

This chain joins TRBV14 and TRBJ2-7; D remains unclear. Looked up from germline, CDR1 is SGHDN and CDR2 is FVKESK. Trimming took off 3 bases at V and 2 bases at J, with 8 bases between the two ends. The CDR3 runs to 13 residues. CDR3 residues: CASSHVTPYEQYF. CDR3 sequence (DNA): TGTGCCAGCAGCCATGTGACCCCCTACGAGCAGTACTTC.

This clonotype has at least ten counts. The V call is TRBV4-1, the J call TRBJ2-7; D not resolved. This CDR3 region has 13 residues. Germline V gene lookup returns CDR1 MGHRA and CDR2 YSYEKL. Trimming left V 0 bases short and J 2 bases short, with 5 bases between. CDR3 amino acids: CASSQDPTYEQYF. DNA for the CDR3: TGCGCCAGCAGCCAAGACCCAACCTACGAGCAGTACTTC.

Many counts were recorded for this clonotype. V gene TRBV13 combines with J gene TRBJ2-5; 11 nucleotides agree with TRBD1. There are 16 residues in the CDR3. Germline V gives CDR1 PRHDT, CDR2 FYEKMQ (reference sequence). After removal of 3 bases from V and 1 base from J, the junction contained 4 bases not matched to a gene. CDR3 in DNA: TGTGCCAGCAGCTTTAGGACAGGGGGCCTCCAAGAGACCCAGTACTTC. Amino acid sequence: CASSFRTGGLQETQYF.

This clonotype was seen repeatedly, ten times or more. This chain links TRBV6-2 or TRBV6-3 with TRBJ2-7, with D possibly TRBD2 on 6 matching bases. This CDR3 comprises 15 residues. The V gene's germline CDR1 is MNHEY and CDR2 SVGEGT. The V gene lost 5 bases and the J gene lost 3 bases, with 17 bases spanning the gap. CDR3 amino acids: CASSRRGTPNYEQYF. CDR3 DNA: TGTGCCAGCAGTCGGCGGGGTACTCCCAACTACGAGCAGTACTTC.

The chain couples TRBV20-1 to TRBJ2-5, with 10 positions matching TRBD2. This CDR3 is built from 17 residues. V shed 0 bases and J 2 bases; nucleotides not matched to a gene: 9. Per germline, CDR1 DFQATT and CDR2 SNEGSKA (reference sequence). The CDR3 DNA follows: TGCAGTGCTAGAGAGACTAGGCTAGCGGGGGTACAAGAGACCCAGTACTTC. Translated, it gives CSARETRLAGVQETQYF.

This clonotype was recorded many times. The chain recombines TRBV4-1 with TRBJ2-7; 9 bases agree with TRBD2. Germline V gives CDR1 MGHRA, CDR2 YSYEKL. Trimming removed 1 base from V and 5 bases from J; junction bases left unmatched: 3. CDR3 length equals 14 residues. CDR3 nucleotide sequence: TGCGCCAGCAGCCAAGGACTAGCGGCGAACGAGCAGTACTTC. Protein sequence: CASSQGLAANEQYF.

Of note for this clonotype: The final CDR3 position lacks the conserved phenylalanine or tryptophan, pointing to a likely read error. The chain employs TRBV6-5 and TRBJ2-7; D gene uncertain. Germline-derived CDR1 and CDR2 are MNHEY and SVGAGI. This CDR3 is 14 amino acids long. Trimming pared 2 bases from V and 2 bases from J, leaving 10 bases between. The chain's CDR3 is CASSYGPFAYEQYL. The DNA for the CDR3 is TGTGCCAGCAGTTACGGGCCCTTCGCCTACGAGCAGTACTTA.

This clonotype was counted ten times or more. This rearrangement joins TRBV20-1 to TRBJ2-1, with 9 bases identical to TRBD2. Trimming at V came to 2 bases and at J to 8 bases, leaving 13 bases not matched to a gene. The CDR3 has 16 residues. Germline CDR1 and CDR2: DFQATT and SNEGSKA (reference sequence). The DNA for the CDR3 is TGCAGTGCTAGATCTTTTGGAGGGATAGCGGGAGATGAGCAGTTCTTC. Protein sequence: CSARSFGGIAGDEQFF.

Ten or more counts support this clonotype. The chain employs TRBV28 and TRBJ2-7; D is ambiguous. The ends were cut back, 6 bases at V and 3 bases at J, with 3 bases in the middle. Germline V lookup: CDR1 MDHEN, CDR2 SYDVKM. The CDR3 runs to 10 residues. CDR3 DNA: TGTGCCAGCAGCCTCTACGAGCAGTACTTC. Translated, it gives CASSLYEQYF.

The chain couples TRBV6-5 to TRBJ2-1, with TRBD2 matching over 8 bases. Unmatched junction bases numbered 10, after V lost 8 bases and J lost 4 bases. The CDR3 is 15 amino acids. In germline, CDR1 is MNHEY, CDR2 SVGAGI. The CDR3 reads CASATGTRGYNEQFF. In DNA form, the CDR3 reads TGTGCCAGCGCGACGGGGACTAGGGGGTACAATGAGCAGTTCTTC.

This clonotype showed up just a few times. This chain uses TRBV6-5 with TRBJ2-7, with D perhaps matching TRBD1 or TRBD2 (6 bases each). The germline gives CDR1 MNHEY, CDR2 SVGAGI. V lost 2 bases and J 6 bases, leaving 11 bases between the germline ends. The CDR3 has 13 amino acids. The DNA for the CDR3 is TGTGCCAGCAGTTACGCGGGACAACTCGAGCAGTACTTC. The encoded protein is CASSYAGQLEQYF.

In its sample, this clonotype was seen many times. The J gene is TRBJ2-7, the V gene TRBV11-2; tentatively, D is TRBD1 (5 bases). Germline values: CDR1 SGHAT, CDR2 FQNNGV. This CDR3 has 15 amino acids. V dropped 1 base and J dropped 1 base, with 11 bases sitting between them. In nucleotides, the CDR3 is TGTGCCAGCAGCTTAGGTGCAGGGATTTCCTACGAGCAGTACTTC. It yields the protein CASSLGAGISYEQYF.

CDR3 amino acids: CSATVPYGYTF. DNA for the CDR3: TGCAGTGCCACAGTGCCGTATGGCTACACCTTC. The V call is TRBV20-1, the J call TRBJ1-2; D is undetermined. The CDR3 has 11 amino acids. Trimming shortened V by 6 bases and J by 5 bases, and 10 bases separated the two germline ends. Germline V gene lookup returns CDR1 DFQATT and CDR2 SNEGSKA (reference sequence).

The V gene is TRBV7-3, the J gene TRBJ2-1, with TRBD2 matching 7 bases. Per the germline V gene, CDR1 is SGHTA and CDR2 is FQGTGA. Trimming cost V 3 bases and J 4 bases; bases outside gene matches: 6. The CDR3 length is 15 residues. The DNA for the CDR3 is TGTGCCAGCAGCTTGTTGCGCGGGAGTTACAATGAGCAGTTCTTC. Its translation is CASSLLRGSYNEQFF.

This clonotype was recorded at least ten times. This rearrangement joins TRBV5-1 to TRBJ2-1; D is perhaps TRBD2 (7 bases). The V and J ends lost 5 bases and 8 bases respectively, with 8 bases between them. Germline CDR1 is SGHRS and CDR2 is YFSETQ. The CDR3 totals 11 residues. The CDR3 sequence is CASRGGHEQFF. The CDR3 nucleotides read TGCGCCAGCAGGGGGGGGCATGAGCAGTTCTTC. The whole variable domain, filled in from reference TRBV5-1 and TRBJ2-1, reads KAGVTQTPRYLIKTRGQQVTLSCSPISGHRSVSWYQQTPGQGLQFLFEYFSETQRNKGNFPGRFSGRQFSNSRSEMNVSTLELGDSALYLCASRGGHEQFFGPGTRLTVL.

This clonotype was detected many times. V and J are TRBV9 and TRBJ2-2, with D uncertain. V was cut by 3 bases and J by 4 bases, with 4 bases left in between. The germline V gene encodes CDR1 SGDLS and CDR2 YYNGEE. The CDR3 is 12 amino acids. The CDR3 is CASSDSTGELFF. CDR3 in DNA: TGTGCCAGCAGCGACAGCACCGGGGAGCTGTTTTTT.

This clonotype was found a few times. A clone one base away is much larger, so this may be a read error. The V and J genes are TRBV7-9 and TRBJ2-3; no firm D call. The CDR3 runs 14 residues. Trimming shortened V by 8 bases and J by 0 bases, and 12 bases separated the two germline ends. CDR1 is SEHNR, CDR2 FQNEAQ, per germline (reference sequence). In DNA, the CDR3 is TGTGCCAGCTGGAGTAGCTTAAGCACAGATACGCAGTATTTT. The encoded protein is CASWSSLSTDTQYF.

Ten or more counts support this clonotype. The gene calls are TRBV3-1 and TRBJ2-7; 7 positions match TRBD2. The CDR3 has 17 residues. V lost 4 bases and J lost 1; bases outside the gene matches: 13. In germline, CDR1 is LGHDT, CDR2 YNNKEL (reference sequence). The CDR3 DNA sequence: TGTGCCAGCAGCCCGATCCTGTTTGCGGGAGTGTCCTACGAGCAGTACTTC. Protein product: CASSPILFAGVSYEQYF.

Ten or more counts support this clonotype. The chain joins TRBV12-3 or TRBV12-4 to TRBJ2-1; 7 nucleotides align to TRBD1. The V and J ends lost 7 bases and 6 bases, in that order; junction bases with no gene match: 3. This CDR3 region has 12 residues. Here the CDR3 reads CASNRQGNEQFF. The CDR3, as DNA: TGTGCCAGCAACCGACAGGGCAATGAGCAGTTCTTC.

This clonotype was observed a few times. The chain recombines TRBV2 with TRBJ1-4; 10 bases match TRBD1. The CDR3 totals 16 residues. The V gene's germline CDR1 is SNHLY and CDR2 FYNNEI. Unmatched junction bases numbered 3, after V lost 3 bases and J lost 2 bases. The CDR3 loop reads CASSDGGQGTNEKLFF. CDR3 nucleotides: TGTGCCAGCAGTGACGGGGGACAGGGGACTAATGAAAAACTGTTTTTT.

This clonotype was detected ten times or more. The chain uses TRBV2 and TRBJ2-3, with a tentative D call TRBD2 (6 bases). Germline CDR1 reads SNHLY; CDR2 reads FYNNEI. This CDR3 region has 14 residues. V was clipped by 7 bases and J by 4 bases, with 15 bases between them. The CDR3 here is CASIGRDQADTQYF. CDR3 sequence (DNA): TGTGCCAGCATAGGGCGGGACCAAGCAGATACGCAGTATTTT. The whole variable domain, filled in from reference TRBV2 and TRBJ2-3, reads EPEVTQTPSHQVTQMGQEVILRCVPISNHLYFYWYRQILGQKVEFLVSFYNNEISEKSEIFDDQFSVERPDGSNFTLKIRSTKLEDSAMYFCASIGRDQADTQYFGPGTRLTVL.

The genes are TRBV12-3 or TRBV12-4 and TRBJ1-4; D remains unclear. V was cut by 5 bases and J by 0 bases, with 13 bases left in between. The CDR3 loop spans 16 amino acids. CDR3 protein: CASSPLDDTTNEKLFF. In DNA form, the CDR3 reads TGTGCCAGCAGTCCGCTCGACGATACAACTAATGAAAAACTGTTTTTT.

A note on this clonotype: At one boundary the junction diverges from the germline segment, which might be a read error. The DNA of the CDR3 is TGCTCCAGCAGTGAAACTAGCGGGGGTATAGATACGCAGTATTTT. This sequence encodes CSSSETSGGIDTQYF. V gene TRBV10-2 combines with J gene TRBJ2-3, with 11 bases lining up with TRBD2. Per the germline V gene, CDR1 is WSHSY and CDR2 is SAAADI. The CDR3 runs 15 residues.

The chain combines TRBV4-3 with TRBJ2-7; tentatively, D is TRBD2 (6 bases). V lost 1 base, J lost 3 bases, and 10 bases lay in between. CDR3 length equals 14 residues. The V gene's germline CDR1 is LGHNA and CDR2 YSLEER. DNA of the CDR3: TGCGCCAGCAGCCAAGTTGGAGGGTACTACGAGCAGTACTTC. Protein: CASSQVGGYYEQYF.

Comment on this clonotype: The junction differs from germline at one of its ends, possibly a read error. The chain combines TRBV24-1 with TRBJ1-1; D call uncertain. This CDR3 comprises 12 residues. Per the germline V gene, CDR1 is KGHDR and CDR2 is SFDVKD. CDR3 nucleotides: TGTGCCACCAGTGAGGGGAACACTGGAGCTTTCTTT. It translates to CATSEGNTGAFF.